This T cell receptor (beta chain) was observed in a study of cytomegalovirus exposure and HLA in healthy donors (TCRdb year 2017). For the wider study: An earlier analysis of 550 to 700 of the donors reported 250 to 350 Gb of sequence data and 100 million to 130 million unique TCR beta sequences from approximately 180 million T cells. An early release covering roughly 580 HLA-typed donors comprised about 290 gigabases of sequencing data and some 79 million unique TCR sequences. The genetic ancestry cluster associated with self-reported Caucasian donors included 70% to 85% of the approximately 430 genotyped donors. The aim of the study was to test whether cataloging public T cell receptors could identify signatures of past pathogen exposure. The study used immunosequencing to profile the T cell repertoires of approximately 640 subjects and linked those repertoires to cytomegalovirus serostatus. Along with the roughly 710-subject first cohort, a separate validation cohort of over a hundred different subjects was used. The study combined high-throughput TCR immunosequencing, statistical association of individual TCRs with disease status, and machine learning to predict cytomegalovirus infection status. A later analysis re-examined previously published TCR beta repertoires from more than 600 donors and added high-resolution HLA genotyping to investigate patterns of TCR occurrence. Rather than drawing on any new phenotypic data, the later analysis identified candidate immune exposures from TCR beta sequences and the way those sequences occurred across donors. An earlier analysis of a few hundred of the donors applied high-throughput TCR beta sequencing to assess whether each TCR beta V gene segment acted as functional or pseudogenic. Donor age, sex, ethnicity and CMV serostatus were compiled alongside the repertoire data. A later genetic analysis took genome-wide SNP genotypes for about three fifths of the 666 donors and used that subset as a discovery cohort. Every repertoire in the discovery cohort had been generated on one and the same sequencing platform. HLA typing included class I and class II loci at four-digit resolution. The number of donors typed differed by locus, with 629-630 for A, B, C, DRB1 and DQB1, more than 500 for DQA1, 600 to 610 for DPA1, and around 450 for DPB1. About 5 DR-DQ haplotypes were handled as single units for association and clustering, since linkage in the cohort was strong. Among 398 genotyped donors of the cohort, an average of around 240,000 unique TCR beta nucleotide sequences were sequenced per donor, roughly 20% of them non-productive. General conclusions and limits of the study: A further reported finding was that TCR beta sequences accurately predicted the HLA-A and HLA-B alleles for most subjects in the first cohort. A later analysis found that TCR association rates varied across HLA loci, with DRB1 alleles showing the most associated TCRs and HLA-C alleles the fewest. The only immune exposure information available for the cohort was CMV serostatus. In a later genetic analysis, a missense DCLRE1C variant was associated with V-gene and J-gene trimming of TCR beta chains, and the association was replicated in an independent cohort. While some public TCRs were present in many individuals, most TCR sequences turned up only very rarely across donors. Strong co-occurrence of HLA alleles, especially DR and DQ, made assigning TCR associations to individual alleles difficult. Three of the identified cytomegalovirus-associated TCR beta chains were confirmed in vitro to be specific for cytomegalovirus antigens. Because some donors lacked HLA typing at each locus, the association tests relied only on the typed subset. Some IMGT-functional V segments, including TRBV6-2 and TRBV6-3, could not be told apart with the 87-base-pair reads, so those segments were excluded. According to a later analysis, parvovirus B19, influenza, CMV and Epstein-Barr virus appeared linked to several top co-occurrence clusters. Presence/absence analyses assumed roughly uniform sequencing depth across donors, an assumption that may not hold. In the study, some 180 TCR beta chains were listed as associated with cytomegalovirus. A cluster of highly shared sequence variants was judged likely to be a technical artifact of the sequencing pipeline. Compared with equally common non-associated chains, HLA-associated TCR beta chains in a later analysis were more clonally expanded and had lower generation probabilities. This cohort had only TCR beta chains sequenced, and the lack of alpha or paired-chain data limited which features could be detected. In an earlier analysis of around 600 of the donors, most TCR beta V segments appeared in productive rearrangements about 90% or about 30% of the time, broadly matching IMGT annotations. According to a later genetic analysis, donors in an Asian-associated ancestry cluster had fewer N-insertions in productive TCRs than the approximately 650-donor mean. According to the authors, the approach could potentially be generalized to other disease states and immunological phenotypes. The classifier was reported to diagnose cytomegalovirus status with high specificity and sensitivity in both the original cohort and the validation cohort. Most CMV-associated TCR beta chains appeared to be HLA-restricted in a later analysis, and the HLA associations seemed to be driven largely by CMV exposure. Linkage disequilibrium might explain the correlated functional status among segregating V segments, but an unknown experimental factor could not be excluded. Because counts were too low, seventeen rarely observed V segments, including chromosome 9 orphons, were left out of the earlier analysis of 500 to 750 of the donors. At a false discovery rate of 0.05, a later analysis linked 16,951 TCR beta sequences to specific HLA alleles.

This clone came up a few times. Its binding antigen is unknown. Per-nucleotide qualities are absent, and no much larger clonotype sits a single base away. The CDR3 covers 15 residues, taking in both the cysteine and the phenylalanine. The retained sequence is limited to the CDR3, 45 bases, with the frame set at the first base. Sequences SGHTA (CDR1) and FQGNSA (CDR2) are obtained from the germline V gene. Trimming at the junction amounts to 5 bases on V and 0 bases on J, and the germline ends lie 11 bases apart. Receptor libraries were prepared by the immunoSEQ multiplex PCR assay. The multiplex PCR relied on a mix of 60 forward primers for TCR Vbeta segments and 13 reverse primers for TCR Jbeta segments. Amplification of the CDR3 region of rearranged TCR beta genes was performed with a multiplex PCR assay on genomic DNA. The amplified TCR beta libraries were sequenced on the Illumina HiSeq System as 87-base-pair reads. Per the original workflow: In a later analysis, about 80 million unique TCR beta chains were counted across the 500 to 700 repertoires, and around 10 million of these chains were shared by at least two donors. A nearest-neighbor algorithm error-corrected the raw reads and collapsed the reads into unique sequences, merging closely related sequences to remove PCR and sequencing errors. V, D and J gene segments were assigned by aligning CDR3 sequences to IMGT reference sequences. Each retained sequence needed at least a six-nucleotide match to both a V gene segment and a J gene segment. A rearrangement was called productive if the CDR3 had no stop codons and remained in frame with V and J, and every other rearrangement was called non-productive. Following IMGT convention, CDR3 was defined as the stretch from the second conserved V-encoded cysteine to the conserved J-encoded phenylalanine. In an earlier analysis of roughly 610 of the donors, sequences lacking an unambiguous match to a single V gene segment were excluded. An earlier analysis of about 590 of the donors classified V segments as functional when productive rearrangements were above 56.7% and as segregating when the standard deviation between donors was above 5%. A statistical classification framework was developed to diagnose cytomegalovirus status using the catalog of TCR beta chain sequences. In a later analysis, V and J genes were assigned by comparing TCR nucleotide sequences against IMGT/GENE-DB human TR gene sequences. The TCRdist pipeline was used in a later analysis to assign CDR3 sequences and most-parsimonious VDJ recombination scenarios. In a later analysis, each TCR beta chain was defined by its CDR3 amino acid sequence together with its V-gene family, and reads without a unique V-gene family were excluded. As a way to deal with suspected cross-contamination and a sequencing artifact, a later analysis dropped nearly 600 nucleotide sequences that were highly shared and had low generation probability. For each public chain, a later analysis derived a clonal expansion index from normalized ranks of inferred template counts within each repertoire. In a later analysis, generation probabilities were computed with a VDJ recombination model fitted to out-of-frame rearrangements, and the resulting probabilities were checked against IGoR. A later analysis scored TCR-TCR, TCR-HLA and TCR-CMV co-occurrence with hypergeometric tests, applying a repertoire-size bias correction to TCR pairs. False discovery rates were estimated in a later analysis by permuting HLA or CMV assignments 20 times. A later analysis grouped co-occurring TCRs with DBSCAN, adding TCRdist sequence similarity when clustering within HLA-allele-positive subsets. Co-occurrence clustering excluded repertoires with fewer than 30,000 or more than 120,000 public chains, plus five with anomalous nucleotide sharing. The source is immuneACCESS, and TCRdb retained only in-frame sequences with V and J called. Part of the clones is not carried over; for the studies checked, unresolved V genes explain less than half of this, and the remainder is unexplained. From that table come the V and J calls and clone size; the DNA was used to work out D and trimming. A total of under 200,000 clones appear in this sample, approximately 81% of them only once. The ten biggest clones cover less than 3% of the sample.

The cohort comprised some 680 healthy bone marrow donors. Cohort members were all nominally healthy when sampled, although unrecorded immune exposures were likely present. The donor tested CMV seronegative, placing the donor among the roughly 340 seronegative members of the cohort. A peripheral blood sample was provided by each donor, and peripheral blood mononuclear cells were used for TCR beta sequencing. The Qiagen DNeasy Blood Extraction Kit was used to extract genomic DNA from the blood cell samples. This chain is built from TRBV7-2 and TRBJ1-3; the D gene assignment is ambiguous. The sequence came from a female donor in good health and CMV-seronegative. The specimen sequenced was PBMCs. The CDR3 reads CASSPHIDSGNTIYF. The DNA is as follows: TGTGCCAGCAGCCCCCACATCGACTCTGGAAACACCATATATTTT.